The 10 T cell receptor beta chains below come from one sample, sequenced in a study of T cell responses to AZD1222 COVID-19 vaccine. The table came from immunoSEQ multiplex PCR; TCRdb's copy has only in-frame clones and leaves some out. This table has over 110,000 clones, approximately 93% appearing once. The sample here was peripheral blood, taken after recovery from COVID-19. These receptors were collected from an adult who had recovered from COVID-19.

This sequence joins TRBV28 and TRBJ2-5, with 8 bases matching TRBD1. Germline lookup yields CDR1 MDHEN and CDR2 SYDVKM. The CDR3 totals 16 residues. V gave up 4 bases and J gave up 5 bases; unmatched junction bases: 12. Written as DNA, the CDR3 is TGTGCCAGCAGTTCCCGTGGGCCCGGACAGGGTGAGACCCAGTACTTC. Translated: CASSSRGPGQGETQYF. Complete variable domain (other parts from reference TRBV28 and TRBJ2-5): DVKVTQSSRYLVKRTGEKVFLECVQDMDHENMFWYRQDPGLGLRLIYFSYDVKMKEKGDIPEGYSVSREKKERFSLILESASTNQTSMYLCASSSRGPGQGETQYFGPGTRLLVL.

V is TRBV5-1 and J is TRBJ1-5; 12 bases are a match to TRBD1. V shed 8 bases and J 6 bases; nucleotides not matched to a gene: 9. CDR1 SGHRS and CDR2 YFSETQ come from the germline V gene. This CDR3 spans 15 amino acids. CDR3 sequence reads: CASAPGQGAGQPQHF. The DNA for the CDR3 is TGCGCCAGTGCACCGGGACAGGGGGCTGGTCAGCCCCAGCATTTT.

CDR3 region: CASSGDTQYF. Here the CDR3 DNA reads TGTGCCAGCAGTGGGGATACGCAGTATTTT. The chain combines TRBV9 with TRBJ2-3, with unresolved D. V was clipped by 5 bases and J by 6 bases, with 4 bases between them. Germline-derived CDR1 and CDR2 are SGDLS and YYNGEE. The CDR3 covers 10 residues.

The chain joins TRBV6-5 to TRBJ1-1; TRBD1 matches at 7 bases. Germline CDR1 and CDR2: MNHEY and SVGAGI. This CDR3 has 13 amino acids. V was clipped by 4 bases and J by 4 bases; unmatched bases: 3. CDR3 sequence: CASSFRGGTEAFF. CDR3 coding DNA: TGTGCCAGCAGTTTCAGGGGGGGCACTGAAGCTTTCTTT.

V gene TRBV12-3 or TRBV12-4 combines with J gene TRBJ2-3; D not resolved. The CDR3 runs to 11 residues. With 7 bases removed from V and 6 bases from J, the gap between germline ends came to 8 bases. CDR3 coding DNA: TGTGCCAGCACCGAATTCGATACGCAGTATTTT. Its translation: CASTEFDTQYF.

In nucleotides, the CDR3 is TGTGCCAGCAGCTTGAATGGGGGGGAGCTGTTTTTT. Encoded protein: CASSLNGGELFF. This chain joins TRBV7-9 and TRBJ2-2; D not resolved. The CDR3 consists of 12 residues. The germline CDR1 and CDR2 sequences are SEHNR and FQNEAQ (reference sequence). Trimming stripped 3 bases from V and 8 bases from J, with 7 bases between. The whole variable domain, filled in from reference TRBV7-9 and TRBJ2-2, reads DTGVSQNPRHKITKRGQNVTFRCDPISEHNRLYWYRQTLGQGPEFLTYFQNEAQLEKSRLLSDRFSAERPKGSFSTLEIQRTEQGDSAMYLCASSLNGGELFFGEGSRLTVL.

The chain joins TRBV7-2 to TRBJ2-1; D gene uncertain. Germline-derived CDR1 and CDR2 are SGHTA and FQGNSA. Trimming cost V 3 bases and J 6 bases, with 9 bases left between them. The CDR3 is made up of 13 amino acids. The CDR3 loop reads CASSFDSANEQFF. In DNA, the CDR3 is TGTGCCAGCAGCTTCGATTCAGCCAATGAGCAGTTCTTC.

In DNA form, the CDR3 reads TGTGCCAGCAGTGGGGTGAGGGAAGAGGTCTCTGGAAACACCATATATTTT. Its protein is CASSGVREEVSGNTIYF. The chain combines TRBV28 with TRBJ1-3, with no clear D. The ends were cut back, 5 bases at V and 0 bases at J, with 17 bases in the middle. The CDR3 sequence is 17 residues long. Germline V CDR1 and CDR2: MDHEN, SYDVKM.

V is TRBV28 and J is TRBJ2-7, with a tentative D call TRBD2 (5 bases). V shed 8 bases and J shed 0 bases, with 14 bases lying between them. CDR1 MDHEN and CDR2 SYDVKM come from the germline V gene. The CDR3 extends over 14 amino acids. The CDR3 sequence: CASHSGESSYEQYF. CDR3 bases: TGTGCCAGCCACAGCGGAGAAAGCTCCTACGAGCAGTACTTC.

The chain links TRBV15 to TRBJ1-2; 12 bases are a match to TRBD1. This CDR3 has 15 amino acids. V lost 0 bases and J lost 6; bases outside the gene matches: 2. In germline, CDR1 is LNHNV, CDR2 YYDKDF (reference sequence). CDR3 region: CATSREGTGGDGYTF. DNA for the CDR3: TGTGCCACCAGCAGAGAAGGGACAGGGGGCGATGGCTACACCTTC.